A selection of T cell receptor beta chains follows, all from one sample in a study of shared clonotypes between healthy human individuals. Only in-frame clones appear in the TCRdb table, and some are missing; sequencing was by immunoSEQ multiplex PCR. The sample includes a few million clones, about nine tenths seen only once; the top ten take approximately 0.41%. The material sequenced was naive CD4+ T cells from PBMCs. These receptors all stem from a man aged 18 to 30 in good health. Some clones in this sample may be carry-over from other donors' samples. CDR3s leave out the opening cysteine and the closing phenylalanine or tryptophan. The D gene is left open where the match is weak.

v_call,d_call,j_call,cdr3_aa
TRBV18,NA,TRBJ2-7,ASSLSQGGADEQY
TRBV7-3,TRBD2,TRBJ2-3,ASSLRRESIDTQY
TRBV7-2,NA,TRBJ1-4,ASSLSANEKLF
TRBV7-9,NA,TRBJ1-2,ASSPSFGIKEGGYT
TRBV10-3,TRBD2,TRBJ2-1,AITVTSGKDDEQF
TRBV5-4,NA,TRBJ2-7,ASSFPQGTANLPYEQY
TRBV4-1,TRBD2,TRBJ2-1,ASSLRTSGASYNEQF
TRBV5-4,TRBD1,TRBJ1-2,ASSTRGPTGGFGYT
TRBV4-1,TRBD2,TRBJ2-1,ASSRLGLAGVWSYNEQF
TRBV7-3,TRBD1,TRBJ2-5,ASSLTGTGRGQETQY
TRBV28,TRBD1,TRBJ2-3,ASSPDRLQDTQY
TRBV7-9,TRBD2,TRBJ2-5,ASSLVVERDPY
TRBV20-1,NA,TRBJ2-5,SARRQTQY
TRBV27,TRBD1,TRBJ1-2,ASGAGGRGYT
TRBV5-1,NA,TRBJ2-3,ASSLGQVTDTQY
TRBV5-4,TRBD1,TRBJ1-2,ASRPDRPWSPGYT
TRBV5-1,TRBD1,TRBJ2-6,ASSLGTGTPGANVLT
TRBV18,TRBD2,TRBJ2-2,ASSLLADFTGELF
TRBV27,NA,TRBJ1-1,ASSLRVLTGEAF
TRBV18,NA,TRBJ1-4,ASSLRGLGEKLF
TRBV28,TRBD1,TRBJ2-7,ASRKWVGTGAYEQY
TRBV10-3,NA,TRBJ2-5,AGGGSMGETQY
TRBV6-6,NA,TRBJ2-7,ASSLRVSTYEQY
TRBV4-3,TRBD1,TRBJ1-4,ASSQDRPGRGREKLF
TRBV14,TRBD1,TRBJ1-1,ASSQWTGTNTEAF
TRBV4-1,NA,TRBJ2-4,ASAGVGLAKNIQY
TRBV10-3,TRBD2,TRBJ2-7,AISDGRAYEQY
TRBV6-5,NA,TRBJ2-7,ANARKGYEQC
TRBV27,NA,TRBJ1-5,ASSPRGALYSNQPQH
TRBV10-3,TRBD1,TRBJ2-7,AISNTGQGDEQY